The clone carrying this T cell receptor beta chain occurred once. Method: immunoSEQ multiplex PCR; TCRdb's copy keeps in-frame clones and lacks some. Seen here are approximately 50,000 clones, roughly nine tenths observed once, and the top ten hold approximately 0.8%. Germline-derived CDR1 and CDR2 are GTSNPN and SVGIG (reference sequence). The CDR3 spans 15 residues. The V and J ends lost 0 bases and 1 base respectively, with 10 bases between them. The data derive from a study of control samples from healthy donors and cancer patients. The genes are TRBV30 and TRBJ2-1; no clear D gene. Sequencing input: PBMCs. This TCR was recovered from a man aged 25-45 years with colorectal cancer. CDR3: CAWSVIGPSYNEQFF. The CDR3 DNA sequence: TGTGCCTGGAGTGTAATCGGGCCTTCCTACAATGAGCAGTTCTTC.